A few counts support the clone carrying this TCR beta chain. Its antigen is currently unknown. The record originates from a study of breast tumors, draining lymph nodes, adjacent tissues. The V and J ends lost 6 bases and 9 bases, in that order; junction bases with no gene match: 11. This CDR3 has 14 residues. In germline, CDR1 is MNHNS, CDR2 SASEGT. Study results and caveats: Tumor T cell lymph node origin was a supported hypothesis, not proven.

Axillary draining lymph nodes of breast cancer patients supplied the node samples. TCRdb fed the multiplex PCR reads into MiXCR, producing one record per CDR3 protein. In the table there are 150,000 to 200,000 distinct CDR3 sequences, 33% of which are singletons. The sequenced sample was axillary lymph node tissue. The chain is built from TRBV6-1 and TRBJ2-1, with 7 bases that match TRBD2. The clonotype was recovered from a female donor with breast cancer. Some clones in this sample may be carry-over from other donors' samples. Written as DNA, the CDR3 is TGTGCCAGCAGAGAGACCCGACTAGCTGCTGAGCAGTTCTTC. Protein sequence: CASRETRLAAEQFF.